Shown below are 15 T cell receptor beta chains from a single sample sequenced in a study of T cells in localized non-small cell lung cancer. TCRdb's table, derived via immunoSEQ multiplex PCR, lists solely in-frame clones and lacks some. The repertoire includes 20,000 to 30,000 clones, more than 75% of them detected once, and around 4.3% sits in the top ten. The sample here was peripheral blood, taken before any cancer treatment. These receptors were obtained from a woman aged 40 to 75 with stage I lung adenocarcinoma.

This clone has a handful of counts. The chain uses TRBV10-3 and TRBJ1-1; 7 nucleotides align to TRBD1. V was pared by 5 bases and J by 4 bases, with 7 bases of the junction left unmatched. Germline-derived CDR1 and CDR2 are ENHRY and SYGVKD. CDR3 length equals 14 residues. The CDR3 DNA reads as TGTGCCATCAGTCGGGAGGGGGCCATCACTGAAGCTTTCTTT. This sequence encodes CAISREGAITEAFF.

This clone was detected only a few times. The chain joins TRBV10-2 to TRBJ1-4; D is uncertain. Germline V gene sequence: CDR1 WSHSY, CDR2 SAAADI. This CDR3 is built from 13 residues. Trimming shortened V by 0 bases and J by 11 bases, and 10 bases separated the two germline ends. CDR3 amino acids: CASSESLAVKLFF. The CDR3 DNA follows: TGCGCCAGCAGTGAGTCGCTGGCCGTGAAACTGTTTTTT.

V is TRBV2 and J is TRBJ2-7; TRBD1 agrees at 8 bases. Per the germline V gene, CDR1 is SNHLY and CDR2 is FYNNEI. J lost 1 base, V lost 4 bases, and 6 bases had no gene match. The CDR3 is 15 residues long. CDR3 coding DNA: TGTGCCAGCAGTGTGGACAGGGCGACGTCCTACGAGCAGTACTTC. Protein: CASSVDRATSYEQYF.

CDR3 bases: TGTGCCAGCAGCAGCCCGGGGTTGCCCCAGCATTTT. The encoded protein is CASSSPGLPQHF. The chain uses TRBV5-6 and TRBJ1-5; D is undetermined. The CDR3 is made up of 12 amino acids. Germline V gene lookup returns CDR1 SGHDT and CDR2 YYEEEE. The germline V and J ends were trimmed by 4 bases and 9 bases, with 11 bases remaining between them.

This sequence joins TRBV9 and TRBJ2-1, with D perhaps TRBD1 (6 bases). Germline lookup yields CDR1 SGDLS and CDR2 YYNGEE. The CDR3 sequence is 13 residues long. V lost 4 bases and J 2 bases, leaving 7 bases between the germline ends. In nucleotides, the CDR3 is TGTGCCAGCAGCCGGGACACCTACAATGAGCAGTTCTTC. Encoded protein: CASSRDTYNEQFF.

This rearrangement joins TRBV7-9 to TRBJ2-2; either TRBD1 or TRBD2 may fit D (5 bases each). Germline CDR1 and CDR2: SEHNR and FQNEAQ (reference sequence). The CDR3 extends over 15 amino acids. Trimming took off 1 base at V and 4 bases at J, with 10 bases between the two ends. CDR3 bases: TGTGCCAGCAGCTTAGTGGTTGGGGGCACCGGGGAGCTGTTTTTT. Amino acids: CASSLVVGGTGELFF.

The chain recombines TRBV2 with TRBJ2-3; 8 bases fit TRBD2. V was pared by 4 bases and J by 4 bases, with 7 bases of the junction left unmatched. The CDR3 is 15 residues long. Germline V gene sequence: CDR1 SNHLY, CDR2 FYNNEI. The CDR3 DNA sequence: TGTGCCAGCAGTGGTCAAGGACTAGCAGCAGATACGCAGTATTTT. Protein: CASSGQGLAADTQYF.

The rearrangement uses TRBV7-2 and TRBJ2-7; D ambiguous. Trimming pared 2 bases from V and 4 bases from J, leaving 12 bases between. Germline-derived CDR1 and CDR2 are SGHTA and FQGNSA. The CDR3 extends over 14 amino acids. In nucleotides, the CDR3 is TGTGCCAGCAGCTTAAGAGAAGGAAAGTACGAGCAGTACTTC. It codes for CASSLREGKYEQYF.

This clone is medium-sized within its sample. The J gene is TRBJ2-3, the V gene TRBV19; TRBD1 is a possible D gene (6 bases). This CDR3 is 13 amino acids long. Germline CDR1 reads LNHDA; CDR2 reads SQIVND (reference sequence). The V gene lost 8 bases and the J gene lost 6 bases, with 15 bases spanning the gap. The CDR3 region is CASFDRLHDTQYF. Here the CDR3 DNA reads TGTGCCAGTTTCGACAGGCTCCACGATACGCAGTATTTT.

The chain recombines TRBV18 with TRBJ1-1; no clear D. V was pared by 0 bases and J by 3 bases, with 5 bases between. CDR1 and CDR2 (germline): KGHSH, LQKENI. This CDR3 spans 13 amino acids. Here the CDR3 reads CASSPPGDTEAFF. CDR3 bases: TGTGCCAGCTCACCACCTGGAGACACTGAAGCTTTCTTT.

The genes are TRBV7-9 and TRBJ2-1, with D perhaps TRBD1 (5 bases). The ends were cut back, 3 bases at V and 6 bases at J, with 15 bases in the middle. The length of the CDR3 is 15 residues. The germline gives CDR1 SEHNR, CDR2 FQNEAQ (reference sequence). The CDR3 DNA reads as TGTGCCAGCAGCTTCTGGCAGGAAAGGGGCAATGAGCAGTTCTTC. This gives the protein CASSFWQERGNEQFF.

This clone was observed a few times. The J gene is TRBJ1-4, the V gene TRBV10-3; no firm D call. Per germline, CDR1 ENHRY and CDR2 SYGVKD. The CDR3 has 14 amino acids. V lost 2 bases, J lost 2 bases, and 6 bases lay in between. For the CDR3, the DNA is TGTGCCATCAGTGAGAGGGATACTAATGAAAAACTGTTTTTT. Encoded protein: CAISERDTNEKLFF.

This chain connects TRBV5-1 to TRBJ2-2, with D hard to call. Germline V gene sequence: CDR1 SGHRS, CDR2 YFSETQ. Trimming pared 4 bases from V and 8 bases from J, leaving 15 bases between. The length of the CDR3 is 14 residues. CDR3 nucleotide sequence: TGCGCCAGCAGCCCGCGGACCGGCTCGGGGGAGCTGTTTTTT. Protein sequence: CASSPRTGSGELFF.

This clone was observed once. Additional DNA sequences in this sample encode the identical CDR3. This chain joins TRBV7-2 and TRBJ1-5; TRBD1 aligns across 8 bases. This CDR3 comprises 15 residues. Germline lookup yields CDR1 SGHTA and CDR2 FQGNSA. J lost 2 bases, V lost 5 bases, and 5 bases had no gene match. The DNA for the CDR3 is TGTGCCAGCAGCCTCGACAGGGGTCGCAATCAGCCCCAGCATTTT. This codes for CASSLDRGRNQPQHF.

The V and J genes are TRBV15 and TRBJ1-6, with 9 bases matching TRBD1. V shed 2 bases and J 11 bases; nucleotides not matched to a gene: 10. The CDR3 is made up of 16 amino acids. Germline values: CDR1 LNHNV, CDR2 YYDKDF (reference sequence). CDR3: CATSRSRDRDPTPLHF. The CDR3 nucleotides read TGTGCCACCAGCAGATCCCGGGACAGGGATCCTACACCCCTCCACTTT.